Below are 6 T cell receptor beta chains sequenced from a single sample in a study of blood T cell repertoires in COVID-19. Clones were sequenced by immunoSEQ multiplex PCR, and TCRdb holds only the in-frame ones, with some missing. Among roughly 140,000 clones listed, more than 75% were seen once. Sequencing used PBMCs or T cells enriched from blood (not recorded which). The receptors shown here come from a woman aged 25 to 39 with acute COVID-19.

The chain joins TRBV5-4 to TRBJ1-2, with D perhaps TRBD1 (5 bases). The CDR3 sequence is 14 residues long. CDR1 and CDR2 from the germline V gene are SGHNT and YYREEE (reference sequence). V lost 9 bases and J lost 0, with 15 bases in between. DNA for the CDR3: TGTGCCACCCGACAGACAAAAGCTAACTATGGCTACACCTTC. This translates into CATRQTKANYGYTF.

The J gene is TRBJ2-2, the V gene TRBV18; D uncertain. CDR1 is KGHSH and CDR2 is LQKENI in the germline V gene. The CDR3 extends over 14 amino acids. The V end lost 3 bases, the J end lost 6 bases, and 11 bases lay between the germline ends. CDR3 amino acids: CASSPPMAAGELFF. DNA of the CDR3: TGTGCCAGCTCACCCCCGATGGCAGCCGGGGAGCTGTTTTTT.

The CDR3 nucleotides are TGTGCCAGCAGCTTCACAGCCTATGGCTACACCTTC. Translated: CASSFTAYGYTF. The chain combines TRBV7-2 with TRBJ1-2; the D is unclear. Germline assignment: CDR1 SGHTA and CDR2 FQGNSA. This CDR3 has 12 amino acids. V lost 3 bases and J lost 4, with 6 bases in between.

This chain links TRBV14 with TRBJ2-7; possibly TRBD2 for D (5 bases). V lost 0 bases and J 2 bases, leaving 11 bases between the germline ends. The CDR3 is 15 residues long. CDR1 SGHDN and CDR2 FVKESK come from the germline V gene. The CDR3 sequence: CASSQEGEGTYEQYF. The CDR3 nucleotides are TGTGCCAGCAGCCAAGAGGGTGAGGGTACCTACGAGCAGTACTTC.

The chain combines TRBV27 with TRBJ1-2; TRBD1 matches 9 bases. The CDR3 runs to 16 residues. With 5 bases clipped from V and 4 bases from J, the junction kept 11 bases outside the gene matches. The germline V gene encodes CDR1 MNHEY and CDR2 SMNVEV (reference sequence). As DNA, the CDR3 is TGTGCCAGCAGTACCTACCGACAGGGGGGTGTCTATGGCTACACCTTC. Translated, it gives CASSTYRQGGVYGYTF.

Worth noting for this clone: This sample also contains other DNA sequences that code for the same CDR3. This rearrangement joins TRBV3-1 (or the pseudogene TRBV3-2) to TRBJ1-1; TRBD1 is a possible D gene (5 bases). The V gene lost 1 base and the J gene lost 5 bases, with 5 bases spanning the gap. The V gene's germline CDR1 is LGHDT and CDR2 YNNKEL (reference sequence). CDR3 length: 12 residues. The CDR3 region is CASSQAGTEAFF. In DNA, the CDR3 is TGTGCCAGCAGCCAAGCAGGGACTGAAGCTTTCTTT.